This T cell receptor beta chain was found in a study of OX40 agonist ivuxolimab in advanced cancers. The germline V gene encodes CDR1 LGHNA and CDR2 YSLEER. V shed 1 base, J shed 5 bases, and the junction held 9 bases outside the gene matches. CDR3 size: 16 residues. Some clones are missing from TCRdb's copy, which holds only in-frame ones; the method was immunoSEQ multiplex PCR. The sample records about 75,000 clones, 90% being singletons. The clonotype originates from an adult with an advanced solid tumor such as melanoma, head and neck, liver or kidney cancer. The genes are TRBV4-3 and TRBJ2-3; 7 bases are shared with TRBD2. This material consisted of CD4+ or CD8+ T cells sorted from blood, taken in a trial of the OX40 agonist ivuxolimab. The CDR3 here is CASSQVLTAGIDTQYF. The CDR3 DNA follows: TGCGCCAGCAGCCAAGTTCTGACAGCGGGGATAGATACGCAGTATTTT.